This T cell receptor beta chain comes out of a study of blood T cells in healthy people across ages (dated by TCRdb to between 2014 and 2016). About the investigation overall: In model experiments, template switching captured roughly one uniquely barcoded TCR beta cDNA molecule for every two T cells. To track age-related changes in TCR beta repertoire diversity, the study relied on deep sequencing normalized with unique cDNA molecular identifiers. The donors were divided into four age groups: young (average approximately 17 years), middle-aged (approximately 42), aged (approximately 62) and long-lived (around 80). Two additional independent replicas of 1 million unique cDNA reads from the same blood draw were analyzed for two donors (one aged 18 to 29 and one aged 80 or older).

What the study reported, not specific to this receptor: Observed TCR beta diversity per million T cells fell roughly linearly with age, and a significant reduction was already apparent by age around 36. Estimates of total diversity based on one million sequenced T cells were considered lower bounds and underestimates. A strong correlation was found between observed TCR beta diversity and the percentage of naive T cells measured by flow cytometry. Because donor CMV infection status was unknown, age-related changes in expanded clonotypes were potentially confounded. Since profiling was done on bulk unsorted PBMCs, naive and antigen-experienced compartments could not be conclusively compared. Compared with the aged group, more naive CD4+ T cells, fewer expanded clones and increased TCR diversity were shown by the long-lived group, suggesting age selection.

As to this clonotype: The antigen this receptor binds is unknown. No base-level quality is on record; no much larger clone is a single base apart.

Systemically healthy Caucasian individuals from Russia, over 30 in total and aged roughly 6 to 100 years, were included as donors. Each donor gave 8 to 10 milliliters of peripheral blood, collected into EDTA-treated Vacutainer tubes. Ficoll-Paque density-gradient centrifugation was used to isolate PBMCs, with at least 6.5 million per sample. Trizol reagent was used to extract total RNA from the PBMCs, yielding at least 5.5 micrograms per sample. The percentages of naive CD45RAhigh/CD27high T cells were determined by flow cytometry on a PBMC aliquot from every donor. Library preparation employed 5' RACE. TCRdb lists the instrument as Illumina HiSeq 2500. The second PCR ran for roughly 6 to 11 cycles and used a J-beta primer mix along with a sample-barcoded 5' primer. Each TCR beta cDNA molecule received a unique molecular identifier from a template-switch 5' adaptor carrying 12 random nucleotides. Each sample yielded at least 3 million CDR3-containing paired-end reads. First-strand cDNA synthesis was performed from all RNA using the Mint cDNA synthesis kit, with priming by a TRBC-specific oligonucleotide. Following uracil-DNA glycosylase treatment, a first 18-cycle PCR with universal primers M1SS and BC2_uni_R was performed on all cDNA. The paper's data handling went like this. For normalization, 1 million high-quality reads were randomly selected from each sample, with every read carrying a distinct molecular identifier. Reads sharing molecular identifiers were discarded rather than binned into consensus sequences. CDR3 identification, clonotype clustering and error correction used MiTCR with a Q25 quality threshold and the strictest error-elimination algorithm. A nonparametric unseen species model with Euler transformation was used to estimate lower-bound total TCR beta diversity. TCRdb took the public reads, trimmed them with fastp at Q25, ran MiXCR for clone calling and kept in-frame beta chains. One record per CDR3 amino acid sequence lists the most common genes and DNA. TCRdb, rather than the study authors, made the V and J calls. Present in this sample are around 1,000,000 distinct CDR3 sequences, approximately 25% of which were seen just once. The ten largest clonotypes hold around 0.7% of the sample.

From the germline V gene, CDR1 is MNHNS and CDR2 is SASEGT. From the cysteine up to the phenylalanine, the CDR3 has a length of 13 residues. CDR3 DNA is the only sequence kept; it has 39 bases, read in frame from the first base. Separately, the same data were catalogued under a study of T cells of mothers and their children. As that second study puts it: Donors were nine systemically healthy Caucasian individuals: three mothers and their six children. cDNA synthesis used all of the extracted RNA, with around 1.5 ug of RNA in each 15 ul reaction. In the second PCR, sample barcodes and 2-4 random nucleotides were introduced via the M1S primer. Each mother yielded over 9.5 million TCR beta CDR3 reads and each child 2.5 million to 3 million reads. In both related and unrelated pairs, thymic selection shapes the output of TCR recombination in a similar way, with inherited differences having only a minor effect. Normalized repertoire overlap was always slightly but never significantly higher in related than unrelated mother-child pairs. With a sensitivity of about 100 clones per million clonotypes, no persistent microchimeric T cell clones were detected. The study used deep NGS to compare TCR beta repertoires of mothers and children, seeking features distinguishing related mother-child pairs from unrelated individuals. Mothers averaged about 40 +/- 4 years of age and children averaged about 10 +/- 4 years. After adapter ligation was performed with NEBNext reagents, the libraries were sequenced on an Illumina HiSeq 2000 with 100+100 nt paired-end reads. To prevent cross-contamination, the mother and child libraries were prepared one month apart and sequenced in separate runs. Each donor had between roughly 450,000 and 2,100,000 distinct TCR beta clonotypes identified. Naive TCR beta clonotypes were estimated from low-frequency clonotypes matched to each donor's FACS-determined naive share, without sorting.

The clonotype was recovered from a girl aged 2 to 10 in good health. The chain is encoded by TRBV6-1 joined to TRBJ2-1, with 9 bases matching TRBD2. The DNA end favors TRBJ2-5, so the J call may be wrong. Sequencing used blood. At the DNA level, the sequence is TGTGCCAGCAGGGGGACTAGCAAGGAGACCCAGTACTTC. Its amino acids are CASRGTSKETQYF.